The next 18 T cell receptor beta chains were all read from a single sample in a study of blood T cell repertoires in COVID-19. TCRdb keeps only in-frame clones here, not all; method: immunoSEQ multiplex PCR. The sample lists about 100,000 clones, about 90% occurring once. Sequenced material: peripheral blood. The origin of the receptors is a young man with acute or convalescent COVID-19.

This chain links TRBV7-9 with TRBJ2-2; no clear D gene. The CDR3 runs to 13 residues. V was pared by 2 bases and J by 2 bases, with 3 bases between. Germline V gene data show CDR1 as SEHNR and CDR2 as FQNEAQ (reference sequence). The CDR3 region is CASSLLNTGELFF. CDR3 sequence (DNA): TGTGCCAGCAGCTTACTCAACACCGGGGAGCTGTTTTTT.

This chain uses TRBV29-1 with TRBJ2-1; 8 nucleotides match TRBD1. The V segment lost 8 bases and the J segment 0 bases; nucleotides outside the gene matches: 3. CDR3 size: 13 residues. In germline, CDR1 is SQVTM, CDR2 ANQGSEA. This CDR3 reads CSTGQDSYNEQFF. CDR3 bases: TGCAGCACGGGACAGGACTCCTACAATGAGCAGTTCTTC.

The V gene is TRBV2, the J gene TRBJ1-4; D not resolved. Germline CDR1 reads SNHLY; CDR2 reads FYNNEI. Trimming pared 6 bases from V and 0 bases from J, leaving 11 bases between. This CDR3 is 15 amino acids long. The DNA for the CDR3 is TGTGCCAGCAGGCTGACAACGGCAACTAATGAAAAACTGTTTTTT. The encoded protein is CASRLTTATNEKLFF.

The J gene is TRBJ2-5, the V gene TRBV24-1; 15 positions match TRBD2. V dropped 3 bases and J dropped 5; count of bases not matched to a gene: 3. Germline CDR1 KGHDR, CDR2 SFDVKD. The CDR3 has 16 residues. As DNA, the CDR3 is TGTGCCACCAGTGATCCCGGGACTAGCGGGAGGGAGACCCAGTACTTC. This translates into CATSDPGTSGRETQYF.

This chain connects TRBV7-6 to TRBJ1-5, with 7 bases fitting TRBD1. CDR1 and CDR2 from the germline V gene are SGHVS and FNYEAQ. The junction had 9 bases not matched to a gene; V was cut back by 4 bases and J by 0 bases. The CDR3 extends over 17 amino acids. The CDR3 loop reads CASSSESGTVSNQPQHF. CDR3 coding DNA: TGTGCCAGCAGCTCAGAATCCGGGACAGTTAGCAATCAGCCCCAGCATTTT.

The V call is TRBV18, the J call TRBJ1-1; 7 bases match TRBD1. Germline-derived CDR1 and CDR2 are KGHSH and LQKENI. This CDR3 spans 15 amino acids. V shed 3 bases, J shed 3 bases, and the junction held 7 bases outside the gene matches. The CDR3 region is CASSPAGTAHTEAFF. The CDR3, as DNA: TGTGCCAGCTCACCTGCCGGGACAGCTCACACTGAAGCTTTCTTT.

The CDR3 DNA reads as TGTGCCAGCGGCCGGGAAGGGCCCTACAATGAGCAGTTCTTC. Protein product: CASGREGPYNEQFF. The chain links TRBV5-5 to TRBJ2-1; TRBD2 is a possible D gene (5 bases). Germline lookup yields CDR1 SGHKS and CDR2 YYEKEE (reference sequence). This CDR3 is built from 14 residues. Trimming took off 7 bases at V and 2 bases at J, with 13 bases between the two ends.

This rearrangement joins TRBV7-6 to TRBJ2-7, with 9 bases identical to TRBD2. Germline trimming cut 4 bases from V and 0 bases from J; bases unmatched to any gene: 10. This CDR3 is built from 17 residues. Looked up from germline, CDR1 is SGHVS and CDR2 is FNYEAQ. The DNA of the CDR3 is TGTGCCAGCAGCTCCGCCCCTAGCGGGACACTCTCCTACGAGCAGTACTTC. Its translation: CASSSAPSGTLSYEQYF. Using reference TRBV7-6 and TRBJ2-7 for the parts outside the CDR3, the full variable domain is GAGVSQSPRYKVTKRGQDVALRCDPISGHVSLYWYRQALGQGPEFLTYFNYEAQQDKSGLPNDRFSAERPEGSISTLTIQRTEQRDSAMYRCASSSAPSGTLSYEQYFGPGTRLTVT.

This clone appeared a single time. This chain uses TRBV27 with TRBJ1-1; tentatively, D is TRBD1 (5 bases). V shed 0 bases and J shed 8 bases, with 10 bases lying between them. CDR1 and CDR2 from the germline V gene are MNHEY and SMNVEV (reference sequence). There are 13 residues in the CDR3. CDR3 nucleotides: TGTGCCAGCAGTTTATCGTTGAGGACAGAAGCTTTCTTT. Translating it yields CASSLSLRTEAFF.

The chain's CDR3 is CASSPGGVYEQYF. Written as DNA, the CDR3 is TGTGCCAGTAGTCCCGGGGGGGTCTACGAGCAGTACTTC. This chain uses TRBV19 with TRBJ2-7; TRBD2 aligns across 8 bases. The length of the CDR3 is 13 residues. CDR1 and CDR2 (germline): LNHDA, SQIVND (reference sequence). The ends lost 5 bases at V and 3 bases at J; junction bases unmatched: 3.

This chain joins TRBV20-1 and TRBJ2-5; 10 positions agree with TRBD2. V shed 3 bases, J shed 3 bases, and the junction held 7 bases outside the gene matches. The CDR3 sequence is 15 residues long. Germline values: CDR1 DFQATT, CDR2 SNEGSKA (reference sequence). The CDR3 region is CSASTSGGAKETQYF. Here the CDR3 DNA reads TGCAGTGCTAGTACGAGCGGGGGGGCTAAAGAGACCCAGTACTTC.

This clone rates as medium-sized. The CDR3 sequence is CASSYYRASYNEQFF. DNA for the CDR3: TGTGCCAGCAGTTATTACAGGGCCTCCTACAATGAGCAGTTCTTC. This chain connects TRBV6-6 to TRBJ2-1; possible D gene TRBD1, 6 bases. The CDR3 is 15 residues long. Trimming pared 3 bases from V and 0 bases from J, leaving 9 bases between. Germline CDR1 reads MNHNY; CDR2 reads SVGAGI (reference sequence).

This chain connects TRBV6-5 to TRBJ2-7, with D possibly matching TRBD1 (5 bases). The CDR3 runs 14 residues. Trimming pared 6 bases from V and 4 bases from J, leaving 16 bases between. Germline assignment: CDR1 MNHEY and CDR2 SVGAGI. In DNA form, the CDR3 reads TGTGCCAGCAGCCGATCGAGACAGACGTACGAGCAGTACTTC. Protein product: CASSRSRQTYEQYF.

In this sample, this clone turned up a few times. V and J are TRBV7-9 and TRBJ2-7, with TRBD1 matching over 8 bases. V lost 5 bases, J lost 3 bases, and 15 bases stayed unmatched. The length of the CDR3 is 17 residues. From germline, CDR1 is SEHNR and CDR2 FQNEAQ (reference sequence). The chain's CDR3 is CASSPRTATGAGYEQYF. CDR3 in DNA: TGTGCCAGCAGCCCCCGGACGGCGACAGGGGCCGGCTACGAGCAGTACTTC.

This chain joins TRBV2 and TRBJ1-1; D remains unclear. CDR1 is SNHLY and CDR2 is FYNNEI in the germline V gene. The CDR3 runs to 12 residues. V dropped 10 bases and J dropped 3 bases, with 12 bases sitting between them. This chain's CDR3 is CATHKEDTEAFF. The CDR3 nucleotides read TGTGCCACCCACAAGGAGGACACTGAAGCTTTCTTT.

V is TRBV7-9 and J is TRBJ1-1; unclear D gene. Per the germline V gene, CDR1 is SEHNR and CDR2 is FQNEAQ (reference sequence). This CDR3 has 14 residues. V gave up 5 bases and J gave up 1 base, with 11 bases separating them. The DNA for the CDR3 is TGTGCCAGCAGCCCGCGTGGCGGGAACACTGAAGCTTTCTTT. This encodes CASSPRGGNTEAFF.

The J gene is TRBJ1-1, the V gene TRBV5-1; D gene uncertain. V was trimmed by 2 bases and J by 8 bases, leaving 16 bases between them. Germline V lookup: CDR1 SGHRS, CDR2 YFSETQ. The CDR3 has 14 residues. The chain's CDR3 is CASSFIGGSTEAFF. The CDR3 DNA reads TGCGCCAGCAGCTTTATCGGCGGCTCCACCGAAGCTTTCTTT.

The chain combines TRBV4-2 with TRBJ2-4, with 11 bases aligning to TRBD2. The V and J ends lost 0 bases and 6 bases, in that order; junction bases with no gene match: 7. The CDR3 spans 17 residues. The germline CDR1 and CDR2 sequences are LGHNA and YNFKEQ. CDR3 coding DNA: TGTGCCAGCAGCCAAGACTCCTCCGGGACTAGCGGAAACATTCAGTACTTC. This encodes CASSQDSSGTSGNIQYF.